Here is one T cell receptor (beta chain) with its context. The source of the sample is a study of blood T cells in healthy people across ages. This CDR3 region has 15 residues. Germline values: CDR1 KGHDR, CDR2 SFDVKD. Trimming took 3 bases from V and 9 from J, leaving 18 bases between them. The use of a sample-barcoded 5' primer and a J-beta primer mix characterized a second PCR of about 7 to 12 cycles. TCRdb reprocessed the 5' RACE reads via MiXCR and lists one record per CDR3 protein. The sample holds about 720,000 distinct CDR3 sequences, 20% to 25% seen once. The data were also submitted as part of a second study, on T cells of mothers and their children.

The sequencing input was blood. This sequence was found in a boy younger than 18 in good health. The J gene is TRBJ2-3, the V gene TRBV24-1; unclear D gene. The DNA for the CDR3 is TGTGCCACCAGTGATCTAACACCCGACCACGAGACGCAGTATTTT. This translates into CATSDLTPDHETQYF.